This TCR beta chain is from a study of blood T cell repertoires in COVID-19. Study in general: The United States, Italy and Spain were the sources of the acute and convalescent COVID-19 samples. From T cells, B-cell-depleted T cells, or PBMCs came the material, which was cDNA or gDNA.

As originally analysed: Estimated nucleated cell counts came from reference gene primer amplification. Data came from immunoSEQ multiplex PCR; TCRdb stores just in-frame clones and leaves some out. V and J calls plus clone size are reproduced from that table; the DNA served to infer D and trimming. The data show roughly 88,000 clones, 65% to 85% seen once. Trimming removed 2 bases from V and 5 bases from J, with 20 bases in between. The CDR3 has 16 amino acids. Germline lookup yields CDR1 SGHDT and CDR2 YYEEEE. This TCR came from a woman at least 80 years old with acute or convalescent COVID-19. What was sequenced was peripheral blood. V gene TRBV5-6 combines with J gene TRBJ2-7; D perhaps matches TRBD2 (7 bases). The CDR3 DNA sequence: TGTGCCAGCAGCTTACCGGGGGGCCGACCCTGGGACGAGCAGTACTTC. Residues: CASSLPGGRPWDEQYF.